The 7 T cell receptor beta chains below all came from one sample that was sequenced in a study of long-term antiretroviral therapy in people with HIV. Version v3.0 of the immunoSEQ assay ran at survey level. Repertoires were generated with immunoSEQ multiplex PCR, while TCRdb's copy carries only in-frame clones and drops some. The sample shows almost 30,000 clones, over 80% of them seen only once. The source material was unsorted PBMCs, sampled 3.2 years before starting antiretroviral therapy. These receptors all come from a man between 50 and 59 years old with HIV.

The chain is built from TRBV30 and TRBJ2-7; D is unclear. Between the trimmed V and J ends, which lost 3 bases and 1 base, there was a span of 4 bases. The CDR3 totals 11 residues. Germline V gene lookup returns CDR1 GTSNPN and CDR2 SVGIG (reference sequence). In DNA, the CDR3 is TGTGCCTGGAGCGTTTCCTACGAGCAGTACTTC. Amino acid sequence: CAWSVSYEQYF.

This clone was seen once. V and J are TRBV28 and TRBJ1-2; a possible D gene is TRBD1 (5 bases). V lost 1 base and J lost 8, with 11 bases in between. The CDR3 consists of 13 residues. In germline, CDR1 is MDHEN, CDR2 SYDVKM. CDR3 protein: CASSLLRGMGYTF. As DNA, the CDR3 is TGTGCCAGCAGTTTATTACGGGGCATGGGCTACACCTTC.

V and J are TRBV7-3 and TRBJ2-3; 9 nucleotides line up with TRBD2. CDR3 size: 16 residues. Germline V gene lookup returns CDR1 SGHTA and CDR2 FQGTGA. V lost 5 bases and J lost 4; bases outside the gene matches: 10. The CDR3 here is CASSPPGLASSDTQYF. The DNA of the CDR3 is TGTGCCAGCAGCCCTCCGGGACTAGCTTCTTCAGATACGCAGTATTTT.

The chain has TRBV10-3 and TRBJ1-2, with unresolved D. Trimming pared 3 bases from V and 7 bases from J, leaving 15 bases between. This CDR3 contains 14 residues. The germline V gene has CDR1 ENHRY and CDR2 SYGVKD. Here the CDR3 reads CAISDQIGSFGYTF. CDR3 DNA sequence: TGTGCCATCAGTGATCAGATCGGGTCCTTTGGCTACACCTTC.

This chain links TRBV15 with TRBJ2-3, with D possibly matching TRBD2 (5 bases). Germline CDR1 LNHNV, CDR2 YYDKDF (reference sequence). CDR3 length equals 14 residues. Trimming stripped 1 base from V and 3 bases from J, with 8 bases between. CDR3 sequence reads: CATSRVGSTDTQYF. The CDR3 DNA follows: TGTGCCACCAGCAGAGTTGGGAGTACAGATACGCAGTATTTT.

The CDR3 coding sequence is TGTGCCAGCTCACCAGGGCCGAGGACAGGAGGCTACGAGCAGTACTTC. Its protein is CASSPGPRTGGYEQYF. The chain uses TRBV18 and TRBJ2-7, with 7 nucleotides matching TRBD1. Trimming cost V 2 bases and J 3 bases; bases outside gene matches: 10. This CDR3 spans 16 amino acids. The germline V gene encodes CDR1 KGHSH and CDR2 LQKENI.

V gene TRBV7-9 combines with J gene TRBJ2-7; D gene uncertain. Germline lookup yields CDR1 SEHNR and CDR2 FQNEAQ (reference sequence). Trimming shortened V by 3 bases and J by 2 bases, and 11 bases separated the two germline ends. This CDR3 is built from 14 residues. The CDR3, as DNA: TGTGCCAGCAGCTTTCTTTCCCAGACCTACGAGCAGTACTTC. Translating gives CASSFLSQTYEQYF.